Reported below is one TCR beta chain. These data belong to a study of shared clonotypes between healthy human individuals. This CDR3 comprises 15 residues. V lost 5 bases to trimming and J lost 4 bases; unmatched junction nucleotides: 6. CDR1 MNHNS and CDR2 SASEGT come from the germline V gene. Sequenced by immunoSEQ multiplex PCR; TCRdb stores in-frame clones only, minus some. The table has approximately 980,000 clones, approximately 80% seen once. This chain connects TRBV6-1 to TRBJ2-7; 12 bases match TRBD1. The sequencing sample was made of memory CD4+ T cells sorted from blood. As to subset: CD45RA-negative fraction. This TCR came from a man aged 18 to 29 in good health. DNA for the CDR3: TGTGCCAGCAGTCGGGACAGGGGGCCTAATTACGAGCAGTACTTC. Translation gives CASSRDRGPNYEQYF.